The T cell receptor beta chain described here comes from a study of OX40 agonist ivuxolimab in advanced cancers. Study outcomes and limitations: Relatively little clonal expansion, among the lowest observed, appeared in partial responders at 0.1-3.0 mg/kg.

Sequenced by immunoSEQ multiplex PCR; TCRdb stores in-frame clones only, minus some. The table shows approximately 58,000 clones, with roughly 80% occurring only once. This CDR3 spans 16 amino acids. Looked up from germline, CDR1 is SGHNT and CDR2 is YENEEA. The J segment lost 5 bases and the V segment lost 2 bases, leaving 3 bases of the junction unmatched. Comments on this clone: Its specificity is unknown.

The source was CD4+ or CD8+ T cells sorted from blood, collected in a trial of the OX40 agonist ivuxolimab. This chain links TRBV11-3 with TRBJ2-2; TRBD1 matches at 12 bases. The receptor's source is an adult with an advanced solid tumor such as melanoma, head and neck, liver or kidney cancer. The CDR3 DNA reads TGTGCCAGCAGCTTACGGGACAGGGGGCGTACCGGGGAGCTGTTTTTT. Translated: CASSLRDRGRTGELFF.